The 3 T cell receptor beta chains listed next were all sequenced from one sample in a study of T cell responses to AZD1222 COVID-19 vaccine. Method: immunoSEQ multiplex PCR; TCRdb's copy keeps in-frame clones and lacks some. The table includes 100,000 to 150,000 clones, about 87% detected once. This specimen was peripheral blood, taken on day 0 of AZD1222 vaccination. The receptors here all came from an adult in good health.

The chain combines TRBV15 with TRBJ2-5; D is perhaps TRBD1 (6 bases). With 0 bases removed from V and 4 bases from J, the gap between germline ends came to 12 bases. The CDR3 length is 15 residues. From germline, CDR1 is LNHNV and CDR2 YYDKDF (reference sequence). CDR3 region: CATSRDSPGAETQYF. The CDR3 nucleotides are TGTGCCACCAGCAGAGATAGTCCAGGGGCAGAGACCCAGTACTTC.

This rearrangement joins TRBV28 to TRBJ1-5, with a weak D call TRBD1 (6 bases). Trimming removed 2 bases from V and 1 base from J, with 12 bases in between. The CDR3 runs 16 residues. Per the germline V gene, CDR1 is MDHEN and CDR2 is SYDVKM. CDR3 protein: CASSLGGAGSNQPQHF. The CDR3 DNA follows: TGTGCCAGCAGTTTAGGGGGGGCAGGGAGCAATCAGCCCCAGCATTTT.

The chain joins TRBV5-1 to TRBJ2-1; D is tentatively TRBD1 or TRBD2 (5 bases each). Germline loops: CDR1 SGHRS, CDR2 YFSETQ. This CDR3 is built from 12 residues. V was pared by 4 bases and J by 6 bases, with 8 bases between. In DNA, the CDR3 is TGCGCCAGCAGCGAGGGGTTCAATGAGCAGTTCTTC. It is translated as CASSEGFNEQFF.